This is a list of T cell receptor beta chains from one sample in a study of OX40 agonist ivuxolimab in advanced cancers. Some clones are missing from TCRdb's copy, which holds only in-frame ones; the method was immunoSEQ multiplex PCR. The table records roughly 60,000 clones, less than 85% of them present only once. The sample was CD4+ or CD8+ T cells sorted from blood, taken in a trial of the OX40 agonist ivuxolimab. These receptors all stem from an adult with an advanced solid tumor such as melanoma, head and neck, liver or kidney cancer. Each CDR3 is given with its conserved first and last residue. The order of the fields is V gene, CDR3 length, clone size, D gene, J gene, CDR3 protein, CDR3 DNA. D genes are given only for firm matches. For some rows the clone size is stated as once, few or many, or as a class when expanded; others skip it.

>TRBV2|15|.|.|TRBJ2-7
CASTPMAARGHEQYF
TGTGCCAGCACCCCCATGGCGGCGAGAGGTCACGAGCAGTACTTC
>TRBV6-1|16|.|.|TRBJ2-3
CASSEPGRMKKDTQYF
TGTGCCAGCAGTGAGCCCGGACGTATGAAGAAAGATACGCAGTATTTT
>TRBV5-6|13|.|TRBD1|TRBJ2-7
CASIGQETYEQYF
TGTGCCAGCATCGGACAGGAGACCTACGAGCAGTACTTC
>TRBV6-1|13|.|TRBD1|TRBJ2-7
CATSGTGGFEQYF
TGTGCCACTTCCGGGACAGGGGGCTTCGAGCAGTACTTC
>TRBV7-9|16|.|TRBD2|TRBJ2-5
CASSLALAGGRETQYF
TGTGCCAGCAGCTTAGCACTAGCGGGGGGGCGTGAGACCCAGTACTTC
>TRBV28|14|.|.|TRBJ1-2
CASSLRGSRHGYTF
TGTGCCAGCAGTTTACGGGGCAGTCGGCATGGCTACACCTTC
>TRBV2|16|.|TRBD1|TRBJ2-3
CASSKGQGIGTDTQYF
TGTGCCAGCAGTAAAGGACAGGGGATCGGCACAGATACGCAGTATTTT
>TRBV7-2|15|.|.|TRBJ2-3
CASSLDYRATDTQYF
TGTGCCAGCAGCTTAGATTACAGGGCTACAGATACGCAGTATTTT
>TRBV28|13|few|.|TRBJ1-6
CASRERRNSPLHF
TGTGCCAGCAGGGAGAGAAGGAATTCACCCCTCCACTTT
>TRBV28|10|.|TRBD1|TRBJ1-2
CASTPGGAGF
TGTGCCAGCACTCCAGGGGGCGCGGGGTTC
>TRBV29-1|14|.|TRBD2|TRBJ2-5
CSVEEAGGRETQYF
TGCAGCGTTGAAGAGGCGGGGGGACGAGAGACCCAGTACTTC
>TRBV28|14|few|.|TRBJ1-1
CASPPSGENTEAFF
TGTGCCAGCCCCCCTTCCGGGGAGAACACTGAAGCTTTCTTT
>TRBV7-3|15|.|TRBD2|TRBJ2-1
CASSRGTSGIGEQFF
TGTGCCAGCAGCCGAGGGACTAGCGGGATTGGGGAGCAGTTCTTC
>TRBV11-1|14|few|.|TRBJ2-7
CASSVSVRTREQYF
TGTGCCAGCAGCGTCTCCGTTCGCACCCGGGAGCAGTACTTC
>TRBV19|15|once|TRBD1|TRBJ2-7
CASSIDPWTGYEQYF
TGTGCCAGTAGTATAGATCCGTGGACAGGCTACGAGCAGTACTTC
>TRBV7-2|13|.|.|TRBJ2-7
CATSWGGAEEQYF
TGTGCCACCTCTTGGGGGGGGGCTGAGGAGCAGTACTTC
>TRBV27|16|.|.|TRBJ2-3
CASSLGTGGGADTQYF
TGTGCCAGCAGTTTAGGGACAGGCGGGGGAGCAGATACGCAGTATTTT
>TRBV11-1|11|.|.|TRBJ2-3
CASSPTDTQYF
TGTGCCAGCAGCCCTACAGATACGCAGTATTTT
>TRBV30|15|.|TRBD1|TRBJ1-5
CAWSARDRGVQPQHF
TGTGCCTGGAGTGCCCGGGACAGGGGGGTTCAGCCCCAGCATTTT
>TRBV9|16|.|.|TRBJ2-1
CASSGTGSATYNEQFF
TGTGCCAGCAGCGGAACAGGGTCGGCAACCTACAATGAGCAGTTCTTC
>TRBV14|15|.|.|TRBJ1-4
CASSPRQDINEKLFF
TGTGCCAGCAGCCCGAGACAGGACATAAATGAAAAACTGTTTTTT
>TRBV18|13|.|TRBD1|TRBJ2-1
CASSGQGYNEQFF
TGTGCCAGCTCTGGACAGGGGTACAATGAGCAGTTCTTC
>TRBV25-1|14|.|TRBD1|TRBJ1-5
CASSDDRGRQPQHF
TGTGCCAGCAGTGACGACAGGGGGCGTCAGCCCCAGCATTTT
>TRBV7-6|14|.|.|TRBJ1-2
CASSPGPGAGGYTF
TGTGCCAGCAGCCCGGGGCCGGGGGCTGGTGGCTACACCTTC
>TRBV5-4|14|.|.|TRBJ1-3
CASSLQDKGNTIYF
TGTGCCAGCAGCTTGCAAGATAAAGGAAACACCATATATTTT
>TRBV6-1|14|.|.|TRBJ2-1
CASSRDNQSNEQFF
TGTGCCAGCAGTAGGGATAACCAAAGCAATGAGCAGTTCTTC
>TRBV10-3|15|.|TRBD1|TRBJ1-3
CAISQGQFSGNTIYF
TGTGCCATCAGCCAGGGACAGTTCTCTGGAAACACCATATATTTT
>TRBV15|16|.|.|TRBJ2-1
CATSSSGQSSYNEQFF
TGTGCCACCAGCAGTTCCGGACAGAGCTCCTACAATGAGCAGTTCTTC
>TRBV5-4|16|.|TRBD1|TRBJ2-2
CASRPRTGALTGELFF
TGTGCCAGCAGACCGCGGACAGGGGCCCTAACGGGGGAGCTGTTTTTT
>TRBV9|15|.|.|TRBJ2-3
CASSVDGRGTDTQYF
TGTGCCAGCAGCGTCGACGGGAGAGGCACAGATACGCAGTATTTT
>TRBV4-2|17|.|TRBD2|TRBJ2-7
CASSQEVLGGGFYEQYF
TGTGCCAGCAGCCAAGAAGTTCTAGGCGGGGGGTTCTACGAGCAGTACTTC
>TRBV19|17|once|.|TRBJ1-4
CASSFRSRAATNEKLFF
TGTGCCAGTAGCTTCCGGTCAAGGGCAGCAACTAATGAAAAACTGTTTTTT
>TRBV5-4|15|.|TRBD2|TRBJ2-1
CASSLPGGPHNEQFF
TGTGCCAGCAGCTTGCCGGGAGGGCCTCACAATGAGCAGTTCTTC
>TRBV7-2|16|.|.|TRBJ2-5
CASSSSPAAGLETQYF
TGTGCCAGCAGCTCCTCCCCGGCGGCGGGCCTGGAGACCCAGTACTTC
>TRBV5-1|13|.|TRBD1|TRBJ2-1
CASSRDSYNEQFF
TGCGCCAGCAGTCGGGACAGCTACAATGAGCAGTTCTTC
>TRBV2|17|.|TRBD2|TRBJ2-2
CASSESYGRAFTGELFF
TGTGCCAGCAGTGAGTCGTACGGGAGGGCCTTTACCGGGGAGCTGTTTTTT
>TRBV2|14|.|TRBD2|TRBJ2-7
CASSEALAGYEQYF
TGTGCCAGCAGTGAAGCCCTAGCGGGCTACGAGCAGTACTTC
>TRBV10-3|14|few|.|TRBJ1-3
CAISPGREGNTIYF
TGTGCCATCAGTCCGGGCCGCGAGGGAAACACCATATATTTT
>TRBV27|14|.|.|TRBJ2-1
CASSLQGTSNEQFF
TGTGCCAGCAGTTTGCAGGGGACCAGCAATGAGCAGTTCTTC
>TRBV7-9|19|.|.|TRBJ1-6
CASSLGGGRGLGNNSPLHF
TGTGCCAGCAGCTTAGGAGGTGGCAGGGGTCTTGGGAATAATTCACCCCTCCACTTT
>TRBV29-1|12|once|TRBD1|TRBJ2-5
CSVGDRGETQYF
TGCAGCGTTGGTGACAGGGGGGAGACCCAGTACTTC
>TRBV30|14|.|.|TRBJ2-3
CAWSGGGPTDTQYF
TGTGCCTGGAGTGGGGGAGGACCCACAGATACGCAGTATTTT
>TRBV5-8|13|.|.|TRBJ1-5
CASSLRGQQPQHF
TGTGCCAGCAGCTTGAGGGGCCAACAGCCCCAGCATTTT
>TRBV9|17|.|TRBD1|TRBJ2-1
CASSANSPGQGYNEQFF
TGTGCCAGCAGCGCCAATTCACCGGGACAGGGATACAATGAGCAGTTCTTC
>TRBV5-5|14|.|TRBD1|TRBJ1-5
CASSLSGTDQPQHF
TGTGCCAGCAGCTTGAGCGGGACAGATCAGCCCCAGCATTTT
>TRBV4-1|15|once|.|TRBJ1-1
CASSQQGTLNTEAFF
TGCGCCAGCAGCCAACAGGGGACCTTGAACACTGAAGCTTTCTTT
>TRBV9|16|.|TRBD2|TRBJ2-5
CASSVGTSGGGETQYF
TGTGCCAGCAGCGTAGGAACTAGCGGGGGGGGAGAGACCCAGTACTTC
>TRBV2|13|.|TRBD1|TRBJ2-7
CASRTGPTNEQYF
TGTGCCAGCAGGACAGGGCCTACGAACGAGCAGTACTTC
>TRBV28|17|.|.|TRBJ2-1
CASSPRTQSPIYNEQFF
TGTGCCAGCAGTCCCCGCACCCAGTCCCCGATCTACAATGAGCAGTTCTTC
>TRBV28|13|.|.|TRBJ1-5
CASSLPQNRAQHF
TGTGCCAGCAGCCTACCCCAGAATAGGGCCCAGCATTTT
>TRBV5-1|13|.|.|TRBJ2-2
CASSLEDTGELFF
TGCGCCAGCAGCTTGGAGGACACCGGGGAGCTGTTTTTT
>TRBV2|16|.|TRBD2|TRBJ2-2
CASRRSGTSEGGELFF
TGTGCCAGCAGGCGATCCGGGACTAGCGAGGGCGGGGAGCTGTTTTTT
>TRBV18|15|once|TRBD2|TRBJ2-7
CASSRLAGGPYEQYF
TGTGCCAGCTCACGACTAGCGGGAGGTCCGTACGAGCAGTACTTC
>TRBV5-1|16|.|TRBD1|TRBJ2-7
CASSLAPGTGAHEQYF
TGCGCCAGCAGCTTAGCCCCCGGGACAGGGGCCCACGAGCAGTACTTC
>TRBV9|17|.|TRBD2|TRBJ2-3
CASSIQRASGGTDTQYF
TGTGCCAGCAGCATCCAGCGGGCTAGCGGGGGTACAGATACGCAGTATTTT
>TRBV7-7|15|.|TRBD2|TRBJ2-1
CASSLGLAGDNEQFF
TGTGCTAGCAGCTTGGGACTAGCGGGAGACAATGAGCAGTTCTTC
>TRBV6-1|14|.|.|TRBJ1-3
CASGGGSSGNTIYF
TGTGCCAGCGGCGGGGGGAGCTCTGGAAACACCATATATTTT
>TRBV6-5|16|.|TRBD1|TRBJ1-2
CASSYYPQGVSGGYTF
TGTGCCAGCAGTTACTATCCCCAGGGGGTCTCAGGTGGCTACACCTTC
>TRBV5-1|13|.|.|TRBJ2-5
CASRAGPRETQYF
TGCGCCAGCAGGGCCGGACCCCGAGAGACCCAGTACTTC
>TRBV18|11|once|.|TRBJ1-1
CASSGLAEAFF
TGTGCCAGCTCAGGTTTGGCTGAAGCTTTCTTT